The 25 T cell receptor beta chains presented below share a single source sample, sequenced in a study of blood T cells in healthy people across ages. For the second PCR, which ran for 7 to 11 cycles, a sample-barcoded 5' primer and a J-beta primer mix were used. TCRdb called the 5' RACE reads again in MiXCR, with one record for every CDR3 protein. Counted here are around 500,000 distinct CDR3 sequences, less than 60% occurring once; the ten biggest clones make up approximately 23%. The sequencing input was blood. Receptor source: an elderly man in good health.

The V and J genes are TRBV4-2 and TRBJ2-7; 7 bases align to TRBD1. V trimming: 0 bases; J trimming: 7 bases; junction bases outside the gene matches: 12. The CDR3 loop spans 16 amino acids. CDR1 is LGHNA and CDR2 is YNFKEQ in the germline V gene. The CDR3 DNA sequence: TGTGCCAGCAGCCAAGAGATAGGACAGGCAACTAATGAGCAGTACTTC. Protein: CASSQEIGQATNEQYF.

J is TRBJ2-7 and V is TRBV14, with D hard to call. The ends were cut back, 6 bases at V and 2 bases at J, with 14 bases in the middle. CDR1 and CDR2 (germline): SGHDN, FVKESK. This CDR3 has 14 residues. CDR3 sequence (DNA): TGTGCCAGCAGTCGGATTTTTGAGCCCTACGAGCAGTACTTC. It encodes CASSRIFEPYEQYF.

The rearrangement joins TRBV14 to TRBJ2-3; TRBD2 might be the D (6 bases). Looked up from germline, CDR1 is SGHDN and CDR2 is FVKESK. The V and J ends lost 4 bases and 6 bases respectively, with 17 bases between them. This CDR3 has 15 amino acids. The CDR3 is CASSPLATPYDTQYF. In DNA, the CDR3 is TGTGCCAGCAGCCCTCTAGCGACCCCCTACGATACGCAGTATTTT.

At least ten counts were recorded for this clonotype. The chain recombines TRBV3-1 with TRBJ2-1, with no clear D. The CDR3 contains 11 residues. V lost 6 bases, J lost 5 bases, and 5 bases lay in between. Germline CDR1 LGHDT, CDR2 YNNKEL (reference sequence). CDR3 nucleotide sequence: TGTGCCAGCAGTCTTGACAATGAGCAGTTCTTC. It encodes CASSLDNEQFF.

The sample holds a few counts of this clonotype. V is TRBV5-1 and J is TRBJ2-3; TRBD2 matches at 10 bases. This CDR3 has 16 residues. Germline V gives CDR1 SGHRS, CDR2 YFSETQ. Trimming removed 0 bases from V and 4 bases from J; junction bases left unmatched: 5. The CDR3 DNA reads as TGCGCCAGCAGCTTGGAGGGGACTAGCGTTCCAGATACGCAGTATTTT. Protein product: CASSLEGTSVPDTQYF.

The CDR3 DNA reads as TGTGCCAGCAGCCCGCGACAGGCCCTCTCTGGGGCCAACGTCCTGACTTTC. This codes for CASSPRQALSGANVLTF. V gene TRBV7-6 combines with J gene TRBJ2-6; a weak D match, TRBD1 (6 bases). CDR1 SGHVS and CDR2 FNYEAQ come from the germline V gene. V lost 5 bases and J lost 0, with 14 bases in between. CDR3 length: 17 residues.

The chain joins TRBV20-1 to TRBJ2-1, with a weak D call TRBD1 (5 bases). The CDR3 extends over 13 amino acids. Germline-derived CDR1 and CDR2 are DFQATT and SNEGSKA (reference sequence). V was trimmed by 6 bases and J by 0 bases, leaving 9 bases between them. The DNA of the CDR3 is TGCAGTGCCGAAGACAGCTCCTACAATGAGCAGTTCTTC. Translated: CSAEDSSYNEQFF.

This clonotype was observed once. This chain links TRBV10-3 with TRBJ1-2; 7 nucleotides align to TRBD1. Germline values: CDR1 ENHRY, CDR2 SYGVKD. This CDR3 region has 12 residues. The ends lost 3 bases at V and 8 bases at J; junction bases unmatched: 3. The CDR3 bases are TGTGCCATCAGTGAAACAGGGGACGGCTACACCTTC. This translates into CAISETGDGYTF.

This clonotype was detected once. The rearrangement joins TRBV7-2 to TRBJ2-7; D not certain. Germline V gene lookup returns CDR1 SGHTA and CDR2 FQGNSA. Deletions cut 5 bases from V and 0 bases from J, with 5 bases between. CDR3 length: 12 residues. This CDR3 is CASSITSYEQYF. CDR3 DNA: TGTGCCAGCAGCATAACCTCCTACGAGCAGTACTTC.

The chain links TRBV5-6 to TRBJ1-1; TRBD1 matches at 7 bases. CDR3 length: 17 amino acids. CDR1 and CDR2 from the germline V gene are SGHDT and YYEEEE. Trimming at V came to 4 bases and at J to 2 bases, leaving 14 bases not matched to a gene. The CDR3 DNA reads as TGTGCCAGCAGCCTGGGAGGGGACAGTTACTATAACACTGAAGCTTTCTTT. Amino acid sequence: CASSLGGDSYYNTEAFF.

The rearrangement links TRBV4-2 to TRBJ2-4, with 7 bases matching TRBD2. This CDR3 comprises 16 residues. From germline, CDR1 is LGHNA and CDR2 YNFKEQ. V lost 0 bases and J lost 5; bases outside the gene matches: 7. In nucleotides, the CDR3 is TGTGCCAGCAGCCAAGATCGGGCTAGCGGTCAAAACATTCAGTACTTC. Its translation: CASSQDRASGQNIQYF.

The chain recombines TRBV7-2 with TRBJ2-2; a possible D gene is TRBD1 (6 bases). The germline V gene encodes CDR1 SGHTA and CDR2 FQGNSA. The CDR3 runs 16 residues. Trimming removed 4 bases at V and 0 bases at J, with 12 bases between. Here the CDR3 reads CASSSWDTTNTGELFF. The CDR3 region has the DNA TGTGCCAGCAGCTCCTGGGACACAACGAACACCGGGGAGCTGTTTTTT.

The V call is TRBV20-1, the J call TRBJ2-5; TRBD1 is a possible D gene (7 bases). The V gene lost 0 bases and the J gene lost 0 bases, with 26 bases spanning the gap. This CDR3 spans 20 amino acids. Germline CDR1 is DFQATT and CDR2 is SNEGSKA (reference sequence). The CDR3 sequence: CSARDRRGRGEWRYQETQYF. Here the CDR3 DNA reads TGCAGTGCTAGAGACCGAAGGGGCAGGGGGGAATGGAGGTACCAAGAGACCCAGTACTTC.

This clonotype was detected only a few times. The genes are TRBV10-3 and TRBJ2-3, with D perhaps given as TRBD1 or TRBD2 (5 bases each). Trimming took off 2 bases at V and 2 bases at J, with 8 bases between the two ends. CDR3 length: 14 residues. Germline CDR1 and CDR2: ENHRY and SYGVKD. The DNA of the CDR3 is TGTGCCATCAGTGAGGGGGACCTCACAGATACGCAGTATTTT. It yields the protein CAISEGDLTDTQYF.

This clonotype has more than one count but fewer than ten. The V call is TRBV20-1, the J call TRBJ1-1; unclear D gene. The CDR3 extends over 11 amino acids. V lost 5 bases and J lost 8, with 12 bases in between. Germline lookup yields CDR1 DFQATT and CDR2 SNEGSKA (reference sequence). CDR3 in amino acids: CSAAGNLEAFF. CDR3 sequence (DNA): TGCAGTGCTGCGGGAAACTTGGAAGCTTTCTTT.

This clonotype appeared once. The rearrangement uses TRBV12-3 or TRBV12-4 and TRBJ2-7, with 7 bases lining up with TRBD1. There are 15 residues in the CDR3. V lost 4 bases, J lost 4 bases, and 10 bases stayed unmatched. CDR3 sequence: CASSSVGQVPYEQYF. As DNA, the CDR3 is TGTGCCAGCAGTTCTGTAGGACAGGTTCCTTACGAGCAGTACTTC.

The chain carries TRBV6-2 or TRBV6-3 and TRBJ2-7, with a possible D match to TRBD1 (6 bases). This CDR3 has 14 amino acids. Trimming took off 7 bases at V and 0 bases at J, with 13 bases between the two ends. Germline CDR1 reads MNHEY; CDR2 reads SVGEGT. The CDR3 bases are TGTGCCAGCATGATAACAGGGAGCTCCTACGAGCAGTACTTC. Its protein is CASMITGSSYEQYF.

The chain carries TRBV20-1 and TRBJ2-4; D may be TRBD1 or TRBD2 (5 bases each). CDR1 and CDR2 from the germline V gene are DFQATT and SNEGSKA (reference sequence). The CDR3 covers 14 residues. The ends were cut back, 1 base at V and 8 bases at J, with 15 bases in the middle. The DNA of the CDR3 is TGCAGTGCTAGAGTAGGGACCGTTTCGCACATTCAGTACTTC. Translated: CSARVGTVSHIQYF.

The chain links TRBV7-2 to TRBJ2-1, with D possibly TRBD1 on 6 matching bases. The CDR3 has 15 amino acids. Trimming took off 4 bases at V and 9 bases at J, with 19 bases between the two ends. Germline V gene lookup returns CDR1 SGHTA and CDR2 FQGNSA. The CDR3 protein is CASSSDRPRGTEQFF. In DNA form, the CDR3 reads TGTGCCAGCAGCTCCGACAGGCCGAGGGGCACTGAGCAGTTCTTC.

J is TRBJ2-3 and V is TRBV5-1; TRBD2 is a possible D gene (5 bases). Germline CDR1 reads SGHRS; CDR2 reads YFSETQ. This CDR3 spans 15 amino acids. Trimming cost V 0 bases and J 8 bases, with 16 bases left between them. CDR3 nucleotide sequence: TGCGCCAGCAGCTTGGAAGACCCGGACGGAGGTACGCAGTATTTT. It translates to CASSLEDPDGGTQYF.

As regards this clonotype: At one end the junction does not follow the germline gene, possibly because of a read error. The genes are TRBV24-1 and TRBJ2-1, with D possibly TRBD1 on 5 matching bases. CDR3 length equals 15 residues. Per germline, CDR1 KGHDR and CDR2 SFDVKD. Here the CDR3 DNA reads TGTGCCACCAGTGATTCTCGGACACCGTACAATGGGCAGTTCTTC. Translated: CATSDSRTPYNGQFF.

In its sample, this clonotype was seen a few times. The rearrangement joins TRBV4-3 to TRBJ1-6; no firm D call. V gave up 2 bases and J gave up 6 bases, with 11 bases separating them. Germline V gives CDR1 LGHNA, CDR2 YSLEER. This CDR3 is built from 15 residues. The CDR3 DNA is TGCGCCAGCAGCCAAACCGCGGCCACTAATTCACCCCTCCACTTT. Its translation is CASSQTAATNSPLHF.

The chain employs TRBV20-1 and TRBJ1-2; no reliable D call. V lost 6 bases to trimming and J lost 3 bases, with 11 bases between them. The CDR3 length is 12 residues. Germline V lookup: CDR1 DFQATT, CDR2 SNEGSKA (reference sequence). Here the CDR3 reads CSAPFVDYGYTF. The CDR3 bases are TGCAGTGCCCCCTTTGTGGACTATGGCTACACCTTC.

DNA for the CDR3: TGTGCCAGCAGCTTATCTTTGGCGGGGGCCTACAATGAGCAGTTCTTC. It yields the protein CASSLSLAGAYNEQFF. This chain links TRBV7-6 with TRBJ2-1, with TRBD2 identical over 7 bases. Trimming removed 2 bases from V and 2 bases from J; junction bases left unmatched: 6. The germline V gene encodes CDR1 SGHVS and CDR2 FNYEAQ. The length of the CDR3 is 16 residues.

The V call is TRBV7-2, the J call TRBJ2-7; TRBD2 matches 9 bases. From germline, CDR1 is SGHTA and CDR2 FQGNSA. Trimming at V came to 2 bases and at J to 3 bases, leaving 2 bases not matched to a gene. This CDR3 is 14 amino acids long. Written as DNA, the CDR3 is TGTGCCAGCAGCTTAAAAGCGGGGGGCTACGAGCAGTACTTC. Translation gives CASSLKAGGYEQYF. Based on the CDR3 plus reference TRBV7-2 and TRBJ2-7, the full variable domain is GAGVSQSPSNKVTEKGKDVELRCDPISGHTALYWYRQSLGQGLEFLIYFQGNSAPDKSGLPSDRFSAERTGGSVSTLTIQRTQQEDSAVYLCASSLKAGGYEQYFGPGTRLTVT.